These T cell receptor beta chains were read from a single sample in a study of early T cells in non-severe SARS-CoV-2 infection. Each CDR3 protein gets one entry after TCRdb re-called the 5' RACE reads with MiXCR. This repertoire shows 30,000 to 40,000 distinct CDR3 sequences, 5.8% found once; its top ten account for 7% to 8.5%. Sequences were obtained from whole blood. These TCRs come from an adult who was a healthcare worker with PCR-confirmed SARS-CoV-2 infection or an uninfected control (not recorded which). CDR3s include the opening cysteine and the closing phenylalanine or tryptophan. A D gene is named only where the DNA matches it firmly. Expanded clones are given a class, and other clones once, few, many or no size at all.

TRBJ2-7,NA,TRBD1,TRBV5-1,CASSSSTGGTSYEQYF,TGCGCCAGCAGCTCCAGCACAGGGGGAACCTCCTACGAGCAGTACTTC
TRBJ2-2,many,NA,TRBV9,CASSPRSGELFF,TGTGCCAGCAGCCCAAGGTCCGGGGAGCTGTTTTTT
TRBJ1-2,many,NA,TRBV6-5,CASSYVKLYGYTF,TGTGCCAGCAGTTACGTAAAGCTCTATGGCTACACCTTC
TRBJ2-6,many,TRBD1,TRBV19,CASSMMGQISGANVLTF,TGTGCCAGTAGTATGATGGGACAGATCTCTGGGGCCAACGTCCTGACTTTC
TRBJ2-1,many,TRBD2,TRBV2,CASSLAGGRWDEQFF,TGTGCCAGCTCCTTAGCGGGAGGAAGGTGGGATGAGCAGTTCTTC
TRBJ2-7,many,TRBD2,TRBV6-2/TRBV6-3,CASSSGLATYEQYF,TGTGCCAGCAGTTCGGGACTAGCGACCTACGAGCAGTACTTC
TRBJ2-7,few,TRBD1,TRBV7-9,CASSFGTGFYEQYF,TGTGCCAGCAGCTTTGGGACAGGCTTCTACGAGCAGTACTTC
TRBJ2-1,NA,TRBD2,TRBV5-1,CASSLALGLAGAYNEQFF,TGCGCCAGCAGCTTGGCGCTCGGACTAGCGGGAGCCTACAATGAGCAGTTCTTC
TRBJ2-1,many,TRBD1,TRBV4-1,CASGRQGVNEQFF,TGCGCCAGCGGGCGGCAGGGGGTCAATGAGCAGTTCTTC
TRBJ2-7,many,TRBD2,TRBV6-2/TRBV6-3,CATAAGGALGGYF,TGTGCCACCGCTGCCGGGGGGGCCCTCGGAGGGTACTTC
TRBJ1-2,many,NA,TRBV5-1,CASSVERPQIYGYTF,TGCGCCAGCAGCGTGGAGAGGCCTCAAATATATGGCTACACCTTC
TRBJ2-3,many,NA,TRBV20-1,CSARDIGDTQYF,TGCAGTGCTAGAGATATCGGAGATACGCAGTATTTT
TRBJ1-1,many,NA,TRBV3-1,CASYQGRGDTEAFF,TGTGCCAGCTACCAGGGCAGGGGTGACACTGAAGCTTTCTTT
TRBJ1-1,many,NA,TRBV7-2,CASSFQYGQSMNTEAFF,TGTGCCAGCAGCTTTCAATATGGACAGAGTATGAACACTGAAGCTTTCTTT
TRBJ1-4,many,NA,TRBV10-2,CASARWVDNEKLFF,TGCGCCAGCGCCCGATGGGTAGATAATGAAAAACTGTTTTTT
TRBJ1-1,NA,NA,TRBV5-1,CASSPVAGVMNTEAFF,TGCGCCAGCAGCCCGGTGGCTGGGGTGATGAACACTGAAGCTTTCTTT
TRBJ1-1,NA,NA,TRBV30,CAWSSGLTEAFF,TGTGCCTGGAGTAGTGGCTTAACTGAAGCTTTCTTT
TRBJ1-5,many,NA,TRBV18,CASSPLGGGVSNQPQHF,TGTGCCAGCTCACCTCTCGGCGGGGGGGTTAGCAATCAGCCCCAGCATTTT
TRBJ1-2,many,NA,TRBV21-1,CASSPRKESDRVFYGYTF,TGTGCCAGCAGCCCACGAAAGGAATCCGACAGGGTATTCTATGGCTACACCTTC
TRBJ1-1,many,NA,TRBV12-5,CASGFLLDGTEAFF,TGTGCTAGTGGTTTCCTATTGGACGGCACTGAAGCTTTCTTT
TRBJ2-1,few,TRBD2,TRBV11-2,CASSFWTSGRTDHNEQFF,TGTGCCAGCAGCTTTTGGACTAGCGGGAGGACGGACCACAATGAGCAGTTCTTC
TRBJ1-6,many,NA,TRBV4-3,CASSQEGGRTGWALHF,TGCGCCAGCAGCCAAGAAGGCGGCAGAACCGGATGGGCCCTCCACTTT
TRBJ1-5,many,TRBD1,TRBV28,CASRPLGQGVGLGNQPQHF,TGTGCCAGCAGACCCCTAGGACAGGGAGTGGGCTTGGGCAATCAGCCCCAGCATTTT
TRBJ2-1,many,NA,TRBV7-2,CASSRGLSSSYNEQFF,TGTGCCAGCAGCCGGGGGCTTTCGAGCTCCTACAATGAGCAGTTCTTC